A selection of T cell receptor beta chains follows, all from one sample in a study of regulatory T cells in long-lasting Graves disease. TCRdb used MiXCR to reprocess the multiplex PCR reads, holding one entry per CDR3 protein. Here the sample spans 250,000 to 300,000 distinct CDR3 sequences, 18% being singletons. The same specimen was also included in a second study, on T cells in Graves' hyperthyroidism and ophthalmopathy.

Sequencing was performed on peripheral blood mononuclear cells (PBMCs), taken at new diagnosis, from a patient treated with antithyroid drugs. The receptors derive from a woman between 25 and 40 years old with Graves disease. CDR3s include the opening cysteine and the closing phenylalanine or tryptophan. D genes are given only for firm matches. Expanded clones are given a class, and other clones once, few, many or no size at all.

V	D	size	J	DNA	CDR3
TRBV9	-	many	TRBJ2-3	TGTGCCAGCAGCGTAGACCCCTGGAAGGAGCTAGCAGATACGCAGTATTTT	CASSVDPWKELADTQYF
TRBV20-1	TRBD1	-	TRBJ1-1	TGCAGTGCTAGAGCCGGGACAGGGTCGAACACTGAAGCTTTCTTT	CSARAGTGSNTEAFF
TRBV29-1	TRBD1	many	TRBJ2-1	TGCAGCGTTGAAGGAGGGGGCCCCTACAATGAGCAGTTCTTC	CSVEGGGPYNEQFF
TRBV20-1	TRBD2	many	TRBJ2-3	TGCAGTGCTAGAGATGGGGCAGGTGAGCGGGGGGCCACAGATACGCAGTATTTT	CSARDGAGERGATDTQYF
TRBV5-1	TRBD2	many	TRBJ2-7	TGCGCCAGCAGCTTCATCGGCGGGGGGGCCGACGAGCAGTACTTC	CASSFIGGGADEQYF
TRBV2	-	many	TRBJ2-7	TGTGCCAGCAGTGAAGGTCGGGGGACGTCCTACGAGCAGTACTTC	CASSEGRGTSYEQYF
TRBV20-1	TRBD2	many	TRBJ2-1	TGCAGTGCTTCCCGCGGGAGGACGGGAAATGAGCAGTTCTTC	CSASRGRTGNEQFF
TRBV6-1	TRBD1	many	TRBJ2-1	TGTGCCAGCAGTGTAACCCGACAGGGCGGATACAATGAGCAGTTCTTC	CASSVTRQGGYNEQFF
TRBV7-3	TRBD1	many	TRBJ1-6	TGTGCCAGCAGCTTAACTGGGACAGGGTGGAACTCACCCCTCCACTTT	CASSLTGTGWNSPLHF
TRBV24-1	-	few	TRBJ2-1	TGTGCCACCCGAGGCCCCTACAATGAGCAGTTCTTC	CATRGPYNEQFF
TRBV20-1	TRBD2	many	TRBJ2-5	TGCAGTGCCCACCCGCCGCGGGGGGGGGAGACCCAGTACTTC	CSAHPPRGGETQYF
TRBV5-1	TRBD1	many	TRBJ2-7	TGCGCCAGCACCGGGACAGGGGGAGACGAGCAGTACTTC	CASTGTGGDEQYF
TRBV9	TRBD2	-	TRBJ2-1	TGTGCCAGCAGCGCTGGACTAGCGGGCGGCGGAGGTAATGAGCAGTTCTTC	CASSAGLAGGGGNEQFF
TRBV12-3/TRBV12-4	-	-	TRBJ1-1	TGTGCCAGCAGTTCCCGGGACGGGGATAACACTGAAGCTTTCTTT	CASSSRDGDNTEAFF
TRBV11-2	TRBD2	many	TRBJ2-5	TGTGCCAGCAGCTTTGGTGGTTCGAACGGGGGGGCAGGAGAGACCCAGTACTTC	CASSFGGSNGGAGETQYF
TRBV27	TRBD1	-	TRBJ2-7	TGTGCCAGCAGTTGGACTCGGACAGGCCAAATCTACGAGCAGTACTTC	CASSWTRTGQIYEQYF
TRBV2	-	many	TRBJ1-5	TGTGCCAGCAGTGAACAGGGGACGGGAGTTCAGCCCCAGCATTTT	CASSEQGTGVQPQHF
TRBV7-8	-	many	TRBJ1-2	TGTGCCAGCAGCAAGGATTATGGCTACACCTTC	CASSKDYGYTF
TRBV7-6	-	many	TRBJ2-7	TGTGCCAGCAGCTTACCCTCAGGCGAGCAGTACTTC	CASSLPSGEQYF
TRBV20-1	-	many	TRBJ1-2	TGCAGTGTGTTGAAGACAGACGAGAGCGGTGGCTACACCTTC	CSVLKTDESGGYTF
TRBV7-2	-	many	TRBJ1-2	TGTGCCAGCAGCTACCCCCAGGGGCGAGGCTACACCTTC	CASSYPQGRGYTF
TRBV5-8	-	many	TRBJ2-1	TGTGCCAGCAGCTTGGCCGGAGGGTTACGAACCAATGAGCAGTTCTTC	CASSLAGGLRTNEQFF
TRBV5-1	-	few	TRBJ2-1	TGCGCCAGCACCTCCCGGGGGCCGGATGAGCAGTTCTTC	CASTSRGPDEQFF
TRBV9	-	many	TRBJ1-6	TGTGCCAGCAGCGTAGAGGACTATTTATCTTCACCCCTCCACTTT	CASSVEDYLSSPLHF
TRBV20-1	-	many	TRBJ1-2	TGCAGTGCTAGTAACCAGGGTGAAGACGGCTACACCTTC	CSASNQGEDGYTF
TRBV6-9	-	many	TRBJ1-3	TGTGCCAGCAGTTACCACCGTTCTCGGGCCTCTGGAAACACCATATATTTT	CASSYHRSRASGNTIYF
TRBV7-9	TRBD1	many	TRBJ2-7	TGTGCCAGCAGCTCAGCCGGGACAGGGCACTTC	CASSSAGTGHF
TRBV29-1	TRBD1	few	TRBJ1-4	TGCAGCGTTAACAGGGGAGAGGAAAAACTGTTTTTT	CSVNRGEEKLFF
TRBV27	-	many	TRBJ2-5	TGTGCCAGCAAGCGCGGGTCCCAAGAGACCCAGTACTTC	CASKRGSQETQYF
TRBV19	TRBD1	few	TRBJ2-5	TGTGCCAGTAGTATAATCGGACAGGGAAGGGAGACCCAGTACTTC	CASSIIGQGRETQYF
TRBV18	TRBD1	few	TRBJ1-1	TGTGCCAGCTCACCACTTCGGGAACAGGGGAAGATCTACACTGAAGCTTTCTTT	CASSPLREQGKIYTEAFF
TRBV7-9	TRBD2	many	TRBJ2-2	TGTGCCAGCAGCCAAAGCGGGGGGCCGCTCACCGGGGAGCTGTTTTTT	CASSQSGGPLTGELFF
TRBV20-1	-	many	TRBJ1-1	TGCAGTGCTAGTTTCAGAGGGGGTGCCACTGAAGCTTTCTTT	CSASFRGGATEAFF
TRBV20-1	-	-	TRBJ1-1	TGCAGTGCTAGCGGGGGGGGCACTGAAGCTTTCTTT	CSASGGGTEAFF
TRBV20-1	-	-	TRBJ2-3	TGCAGTGCTAGCGGGGCGCCCACAGATACGCAGTATTTT	CSASGAPTDTQYF
TRBV2	-	many	TRBJ2-7	TGTGCCAGCAGTGAAGGTAGCTCCTACGAGCAGTACTTC	CASSEGSSYEQYF
TRBV18	TRBD2	-	TRBJ2-4	TGTGCCAGCTCACCGCAGGTAGCGGGGGGACTAGCCAAAAACATTCAGTACTTC	CASSPQVAGGLAKNIQYF
TRBV13	TRBD1	many	TRBJ2-3	TGTGCCAGCAGCTCGCCGACAGGGGGGGGAGATACGCAGTATTTT	CASSSPTGGGDTQYF
TRBV27	TRBD2	many	TRBJ2-7	TGTGCCAGCAGTATTGGCGGGGGTATTTACGAGCAGTACTTC	CASSIGGGIYEQYF
TRBV7-2	TRBD2	many	TRBJ2-2	TGTGCCAGCAGCTTGAGACTAGCGGGGGGGGGCGGGGAGCTGTTTTTT	CASSLRLAGGGGELFF
TRBV20-1	TRBD2	many	TRBJ2-1	TGCAGTGCTAGAGATATGGTGGCGGGGGGGCCCGATGAGCAGTTCTTC	CSARDMVAGGPDEQFF
TRBV18	-	few	TRBJ1-1	TGTGCCAGCTCACCAGCCAAGAACACTGAAGCTTTCTTT	CASSPAKNTEAFF
TRBV6-2/TRBV6-3	TRBD1	few	TRBJ2-7	TGTGCCTGCGGATTGAAACAGGGGGTACTCCACGAGCAGTACTTC	CACGLKQGVLHEQYF
TRBV20-1	-	-	TRBJ1-1	TGCAGTGCTAATCCCCGAGCGGGGGGCCGTACTGAAGCTTTCTTT	CSANPRAGGRTEAFF
TRBV6-2/TRBV6-3	-	-	TRBJ1-1	TGTGCCAGCAGTTTACTGCACAGTGTGACTGAAGCTTTCTTT	CASSLLHSVTEAFF
TRBV24-1	-	many	TRBJ1-2	TGTGCCACCAGTGACCCCGGGACAAGGGGAATCTATGGCTACACCTTC	CATSDPGTRGIYGYTF
TRBV4-2	-	-	TRBJ2-1	TGTGCCAGCAGCCCGAAGGAGCGGAGTTACAATGAGCAGTTCTTC	CASSPKERSYNEQFF
TRBV6-1	-	-	TRBJ1-5	TGTGCCAGCAGTGAACGGGTTGGCCAGCCCCAGCATTTT	CASSERVGQPQHF
TRBV6-1	TRBD1	many	TRBJ1-2	TGTGCCAGTAACAACCCAGGGGGCAACTATGGCTACACCTTC	CASNNPGGNYGYTF
TRBV7-2	TRBD2	-	TRBJ2-5	TGTGCCAGCAGCTTAGGCGGCGGGGGGGCGTGGGAGACCCAGTACTTC	CASSLGGGGAWETQYF
TRBV19	-	-	TRBJ1-5	TGTGCCAGTAGTATACGAGGGGGGCAGCCCAATCAGCCCCAGCATTTT	CASSIRGGQPNQPQHF
TRBV7-9	-	many	TRBJ2-7	TGTGCCAGCAGCTTAGGGATCGGACTCCTCGCGAACGAGCAGTACTTC	CASSLGIGLLANEQYF
TRBV27	-	many	TRBJ1-2	TGTGCCAGCAGCTTAGCAGGCGACGGCTACACCTTC	CASSLAGDGYTF
TRBV9	-	few	TRBJ2-6	TGTGCCAGCAGCGCTCATCCAAGAACTAGAAACTCTGGGGCCAACGTCCTGACTTTC	CASSAHPRTRNSGANVLTF